The 4 T cell receptor beta chains presented below share a single source sample, sequenced in a study of blood T cell repertoires in COVID-19. Measured with immunoSEQ multiplex PCR; TCRdb has only the in-frame clones, and not every one. The sample holds 150,000 to 200,000 clones; roughly 85% are singletons and the top ten take 2.5% to 3.5%. Sequenced sample: peripheral blood. The receptors originated from a man aged 55 to 69 with acute or convalescent COVID-19.

J is TRBJ1-4 and V is TRBV6-5; tentative D call: TRBD1 (5 bases). Germline lookup yields CDR1 MNHEY and CDR2 SVGAGI. V lost 6 bases and J lost 0, with 11 bases in between. This CDR3 is built from 15 residues. Here the CDR3 reads CASRGRQTTNEKLFF. For the CDR3, the DNA is TGTGCCAGCAGGGGAAGACAGACAACTAATGAAAAACTGTTTTTT.

V gene TRBV5-4 combines with J gene TRBJ1-1; weak D call: TRBD1 (6 bases). The CDR3 covers 17 residues. The V end was cut by 4 bases, the J end by 0 bases, with 19 bases between. Germline V CDR1 and CDR2: SGHNT, YYREEE (reference sequence). The DNA of the CDR3 is TGTGCCAGCAGCCCCCCACGGGGGGCTTTTTTGAACACTGAAGCTTTCTTT. The encoded protein is CASSPPRGAFLNTEAFF.

The rearrangement links TRBV18 to TRBJ2-1; TRBD1 matches 8 bases. CDR3 length: 15 residues. Germline V gene lookup returns CDR1 KGHSH and CDR2 LQKENI. V was pared by 1 base and J by 2 bases, with 1 base of the junction left unmatched. CDR3 in DNA: TGTGCCAGCTCACCACAACAGGGGGCCTACAATGAGCAGTTCTTC. The encoded protein is CASSPQQGAYNEQFF.

CDR3: CASSLTGTGNNSPLHF. The CDR3 DNA reads TGTGCCAGCAGCTTGACCGGGACAGGGAATAATTCACCCCTCCACTTT. The chain is built from TRBV5-5 and TRBJ1-6, with 9 nucleotides matching TRBD1. The V and J ends lost 1 base and 5 bases, in that order; junction bases with no gene match: 4. From germline, CDR1 is SGHKS and CDR2 YYEKEE (reference sequence). CDR3 length equals 16 residues. Variable domain in full (rest from reference TRBV5-5 and TRBJ1-6): DAGVTQSPTHLIKTRGQQVTLRCSPISGHKSVSWYQQVLGQGPQFIFQYYEKEERGRGNFPDRFSARQFPNYSSELNVNALLLGDSALYLCASSLTGTGNNSPLHFGNGTRLTVT.